The 14 T cell receptor beta chains given below trace back to one sample, sequenced in a study of regulatory T cells. Study results and caveats: In CD3G-deficient patients, conventional CD4+ T cells were enriched for hydrophobic CDR3 residues at positions 6 and 7.

Primers: 52 TRBV forward and 13 TRBJ reverse. TCRdb keeps only in-frame clones here, not all; method: immunoSEQ multiplex PCR. Among over 35,000 clones listed, 70% to 90% were seen once. Their specific antigens are unknown. The sequenced sample consisted of conventional CD4+ T cells sorted from blood. All receptors come from a person aged 18 to 29 with CD3G deficiency.

The rearrangement links TRBV28 to TRBJ2-1; D may match TRBD1 or TRBD2 (6 bases each). CDR1 is MDHEN and CDR2 is SYDVKM in the germline V gene. The V and J ends lost 3 bases and 1 base respectively, with 10 bases between them. This CDR3 region has 15 residues. The CDR3 loop reads CASSLGGTSYNEQFF. In nucleotides, the CDR3 is TGTGCCAGCAGTTTGGGCGGGACATCCTACAATGAGCAGTTCTTC. The whole variable domain, remainder taken from reference TRBV28 and TRBJ2-1, is DVKVTQSSRYLVKRTGEKVFLECVQDMDHENMFWYRQDPGLGLRLIYFSYDVKMKEKGDIPEGYSVSREKKERFSLILESASTNQTSMYLCASSLGGTSYNEQFFGPGTRLTVL.

This clone came up a few times. V gene TRBV5-1 combines with J gene TRBJ1-1; D ambiguous. The CDR3 runs 15 residues. Trimming stripped 0 bases from V and 2 bases from J, with 11 bases between. The germline gives CDR1 SGHRS, CDR2 YFSETQ. CDR3 region: CASSLGAVSNTEAFF. The CDR3 bases are TGCGCCAGCAGCTTGGGGGCAGTAAGTAACACTGAAGCTTTCTTT.

This clone was counted once. The J gene is TRBJ2-2, the V gene TRBV28; TRBD2 matches 7 bases. The CDR3 covers 15 residues. Trimming cost V 5 bases and J 4 bases; bases outside gene matches: 7. Germline CDR1 reads MDHEN; CDR2 reads SYDVKM. The CDR3 nucleotides are TGTGCCAGCAGTATGGGAGGGCTTGGCACCGGGGAGCTGTTTTTT. Protein product: CASSMGGLGTGELFF.

J is TRBJ2-1 and V is TRBV5-1, with D possibly being TRBD1 (5 bases). Trimming pared 0 bases from V and 4 bases from J, leaving 11 bases between. The CDR3 runs 15 residues. CDR1 SGHRS and CDR2 YFSETQ come from the germline V gene. CDR3: CASSLAVAGYNEQFF. CDR3 nucleotides: TGCGCCAGCAGCTTGGCCGTGGCAGGGTACAATGAGCAGTTCTTC. The whole variable domain, filled in from reference TRBV5-1 and TRBJ2-1, reads KAGVTQTPRYLIKTRGQQVTLSCSPISGHRSVSWYQQTPGQGLQFLFEYFSETQRNKGNFPGRFSGRQFSNSRSEMNVSTLELGDSALYLCASSLAVAGYNEQFFGPGTRLTVL.

The chain has TRBV27 and TRBJ1-1; 7 positions match TRBD1. The CDR3 sequence is 14 residues long. Germline V gene lookup returns CDR1 MNHEY and CDR2 SMNVEV (reference sequence). J gave up 4 bases and V 6 bases, and 8 bases lay outside the gene matches. CDR3 loop: CASRKTGSSTEAFF. The CDR3 DNA is TGTGCCAGCAGAAAGACAGGGTCGTCCACTGAAGCTTTCTTT.

This clone was detected once. The chain employs TRBV7-9 and TRBJ2-7; D gene uncertain. This CDR3 has 12 residues. Trimming took off 5 bases at V and 3 bases at J, with 8 bases between the two ends. CDR1 is SEHNR, CDR2 FQNEAQ, per germline (reference sequence). CDR3 loop: CASSNNRYEQYF. The CDR3 DNA is TGTGCCAGCAGCAATAATCGCTACGAGCAGTACTTC. Full variable domain (remainder filled in from reference TRBV7-9 and TRBJ2-7): DTGVSQNPRHKITKRGQNVTFRCDPISEHNRLYWYRQTLGQGPEFLTYFQNEAQLEKSRLLSDRFSAERPKGSFSTLEIQRTEQGDSAMYLCASSNNRYEQYFGPGTRLTVT.

The gene calls are TRBV28 and TRBJ1-1, with D uncertain. This CDR3 comprises 12 residues. Trimming left V 5 bases short and J 6 bases short, with 10 bases between. CDR1 is MDHEN and CDR2 is SYDVKM in the germline V gene. DNA for the CDR3: TGTGCCAGCAGTGGTCGGGTCGCTGAAGCTTTCTTT. Translating it yields CASSGRVAEAFF.

The gene calls are TRBV11-2 and TRBJ2-5, with TRBD2 identical over 7 bases. Near its end, the DNA agrees better with TRBJ2-7, so the J call may be wrong. The germline CDR1 and CDR2 sequences are SGHAT and FQNNGV. This CDR3 has 15 residues. The CDR3 here is CASSAPGRETYEQYF. CDR3 DNA: TGTGCCAGCAGCGCACCAGGGCGGGAGACGTACGAGCAGTACTTC.

The genes are TRBV4-1 and TRBJ2-3; tentatively, D is TRBD1 (6 bases). Germline V lookup: CDR1 MGHRA, CDR2 YSYEKL. The CDR3 has 18 residues. Trimming cost V 1 base and J 0 bases, with 17 bases left between them. CDR3 nucleotide sequence: TGCGCCAGCAGCCAAGGGCCTATGACAGGCACTAGCACAGATACGCAGTATTTT. Its translation is CASSQGPMTGTSTDTQYF.

J is TRBJ2-7 and V is TRBV18; TRBD1 might be the D (6 bases). The V gene's germline CDR1 is KGHSH and CDR2 LQKENI. V lost 4 bases and J 4 bases, leaving 14 bases between the germline ends. The CDR3 runs to 14 residues. CDR3 residues: CASSLGGRSYEQYF. The CDR3 DNA reads as TGTGCCAGCTCACTTGGGGGCAGATCTTACGAGCAGTACTTC.

This chain uses TRBV28 with TRBJ1-5, with 7 bases matching TRBD1. J gave up 1 base and V 6 bases, and 6 bases lay outside the gene matches. The germline V gene has CDR1 MDHEN and CDR2 SYDVKM. The CDR3 contains 15 residues. CDR3: CASSYDRVSNQPQHF. The CDR3 DNA reads TGTGCCAGCAGCTATGACAGGGTGAGCAATCAGCCCCAGCATTTT.

Judged by abundance, this clone is medium-sized. V is TRBV6-1 and J is TRBJ2-7; D uncertain. The CDR3 length is 15 residues. The V gene lost 2 bases and the J gene lost 4 bases, with 15 bases spanning the gap. Germline V gene sequence: CDR1 MNHNS, CDR2 SASEGT. In DNA form, the CDR3 reads TGTGCCAGCAGTGAATCTTCCAGGTACGGGTACGAGCAGTACTTC. Encoded protein: CASSESSRYGYEQYF.

CDR3 residues: CASSPPSTGGYGEQFF. CDR3 DNA: TGTGCCAGCTCACCACCGTCCACAGGGGGGTACGGTGAGCAGTTCTTC. J is TRBJ2-1 and V is TRBV18; TRBD1 agrees at 8 bases. Germline V gene data show CDR1 as KGHSH and CDR2 as LQKENI. V trimming: 0 bases; J trimming: 9 bases; junction bases outside the gene matches: 10. The CDR3 extends over 16 amino acids.

The genes are TRBV28 and TRBJ1-2, with 9 bases identical to TRBD1. This CDR3 region has 15 residues. The germline V gene has CDR1 MDHEN and CDR2 SYDVKM. Trimming removed 6 bases from V and 4 bases from J; junction bases left unmatched: 9. The CDR3 DNA sequence: TGTGCCAGCAGACGACAGGGGGGGAAGAGCTATGGCTACACCTTC. Amino acid sequence: CASRRQGGKSYGYTF.